These 29 T cell receptor beta chains originate from one sample sequenced in a study of T cells expressing NK-cell markers. Reprocessing the 5' RACE reads, TCRdb reports a single entry for every CDR3 protein and omits DNA. This sample's clone table lists some 410,000 distinct CDR3 sequences. Sequencing was performed on blood T cells: a sorted CD56 or NKG2C T cell subset, CD4+ or CD8+ T cells, or bulk PBMC T cells (not recorded which). The receptors come from a woman between 18 and 70 years old in good health.

The rearrangement uses TRBV29-1 and TRBJ1-2; TCRdb's D call of TRBD1 is untestable without DNA. The CDR3 extends over 13 amino acids. Germline CDR1 is SQVTM and CDR2 is ANQGSEA. The CDR3 sequence: CSGRDSALGGYTF.

The chain uses TRBV3-1 and TRBJ2-7; TCRdb names TRBD2, which stays unverified in the absence of DNA. Germline values: CDR1 LGHDT, CDR2 YNNKEL (reference sequence). This CDR3 contains 15 residues. CDR3 sequence reads: CASSPRLAVTYEQYF.

The chain is built from TRBV9 and TRBJ2-5; TCRdb gives TRBD1 as the D gene, but with no DNA this cannot be confirmed. From germline, CDR1 is SGDLS and CDR2 YYNGEE. CDR3 length: 14 amino acids. CDR3 residues: CASSRRTGQETQYF.

This chain joins TRBV9 and TRBJ2-1; TCRdb designates TRBD2, a call that cannot be tested without DNA. Germline CDR1 reads SGDLS; CDR2 reads YYNGEE. The CDR3 runs to 14 residues. CDR3 region: CASSEATSYNEQFF.

The chain combines TRBV29-1 with TRBJ2-7; TCRdb's D gene call, TRBD1, goes unchecked for lack of DNA. Germline V gene lookup returns CDR1 SQVTM and CDR2 ANQGSEA. CDR3 length: 14 amino acids. The CDR3 reads CSVAPGQGTYEQYF.

This sequence joins TRBV19 and TRBJ2-1; TCRdb lists TRBD2, though no DNA is available to test this call. CDR3 length equals 16 residues. The germline V gene encodes CDR1 LNHDA and CDR2 SQIVND (reference sequence). CDR3 in amino acids: CASSDPSGGTYNEQFF.

The chain links TRBV12-3 or TRBV12-4 to TRBJ1-4; TCRdb outputs TRBD1, but without DNA this stays unchecked. The CDR3 consists of 15 residues. The CDR3 spells CASSLVRGWGEKLFF.

This chain connects TRBV15 to TRBJ1-6; TCRdb lists TRBD1, though no DNA is available to test this call. The germline V gene encodes CDR1 LNHNV and CDR2 YYDKDF (reference sequence). The CDR3 contains 14 residues. The CDR3 region is CATSRRGMDSPLHF.

The chain combines TRBV18 with TRBJ1-1. This CDR3 region has 17 residues. Germline V gene sequence: CDR1 KGHSH, CDR2 LQKENI. CDR3 protein: CASSPKGTAIMNTEAFF. The full variable domain, rest sourced from reference TRBV18 and TRBJ1-1, is NAGVMQNPRHLVRRRGQEARLRCSPMKGHSHVYWYRQLPEEGLKFMVYLQKENIIDESGMPKERFSAEFPKEGPSILRIQQVVRGDSAAYFCASSPKGTAIMNTEAFFGQGTRLTVV.

The V call is TRBV6-2 or TRBV6-3, the J call TRBJ2-1; TCRdb's D call, TRBD2, is unchecked because there is no DNA. Germline loops: CDR1 MNHEY, CDR2 SVGEGT. The CDR3 runs 15 residues. The CDR3 spells CASSDRTSGYNEQFF.

The chain employs TRBV10-3 and TRBJ2-1; TCRdb selects TRBD2, and the lack of DNA leaves this call unchecked. The CDR3 is made up of 14 amino acids. Germline V CDR1 and CDR2: ENHRY, SYGVKD. The CDR3 is CAISGLAGNNEQFF.

The V call is TRBV28, the J call TRBJ2-7; TCRdb lists TRBD1, though no DNA is available to test this call. Per germline, CDR1 MDHEN and CDR2 SYDVKM. The CDR3 loop spans 15 amino acids. The CDR3 loop is CASSAPSGVSYEQYF.

This rearrangement joins TRBV19 to TRBJ2-6. The germline gives CDR1 LNHDA, CDR2 SQIVND (reference sequence). The CDR3 is 15 amino acids. CDR3 in amino acids: CASSILSSGANVLTF.

The rearrangement links TRBV20-1 to TRBJ2-5; TCRdb's D call, TRBD1, is unchecked because there is no DNA. The CDR3 covers 14 residues. CDR1 DFQATT and CDR2 SNEGSKA come from the germline V gene (reference sequence). The CDR3: CSARPPQPKETQYF.

The chain carries TRBV25-1 and TRBJ1-2; TCRdb's assignment of TRBD1 cannot be checked, as there is no DNA. This CDR3 spans 16 amino acids. In germline, CDR1 is MGHDK, CDR2 SYGVNS. CDR3 loop: CASSSTGQGNPYGYTF.

The chain employs TRBV5-1 and TRBJ2-2; TCRdb's assignment of TRBD1 cannot be checked, as there is no DNA. CDR1 SGHRS and CDR2 YFSETQ come from the germline V gene. This CDR3 comprises 14 residues. CDR3 region: CASSPGPPTGELFF.

The chain joins TRBV7-2 to TRBJ1-4; TCRdb designates TRBD1, a call that cannot be tested without DNA. Germline V gene lookup returns CDR1 SGHTA and CDR2 FQGNSA. The length of the CDR3 is 15 residues. The CDR3 sequence is CASSRDRADNEKLFF.

The rearrangement uses TRBV29-1 and TRBJ2-2; TCRdb picks TRBD2, but there is no DNA to check that call. The CDR3 contains 15 residues. The V gene's germline CDR1 is SQVTM and CDR2 ANQGSEA. The CDR3: CSVETSGRGTGELFF.

This chain connects TRBV12-3 or TRBV12-4 to TRBJ1-1; TCRdb picks TRBD1, but there is no DNA to check that call. The CDR3 sequence is 15 residues long. This chain's CDR3 is CASSISGTLNTEAFF.

This chain uses TRBV19 with TRBJ1-2; TCRdb outputs TRBD1, but without DNA this stays unchecked. Germline V gives CDR1 LNHDA, CDR2 SQIVND (reference sequence). This CDR3 has 15 residues. CDR3: CASILRGGYDYGYTF.

The rearrangement uses TRBV3-1 and TRBJ1-1; TCRdb proposes TRBD1, but this gene call is untestable without DNA. Germline V gene data show CDR1 as LGHDT and CDR2 as YNNKEL (reference sequence). This CDR3 spans 16 amino acids. The CDR3 sequence: CASSPLRPGVNTEAFF. Together with reference TRBV3-1 and TRBJ1-1, the CDR3 gives the full variable domain: DTAVSQTPKYLVTQMGNDKSIKCEQNLGHDTMYWYKQDSKKFLKIMFSYNNKELIINETVPNRFSPKSPDKAHLNLHINSLELGDSAVYFCASSPLRPGVNTEAFFGQGTRLTVV.

The genes are TRBV15 and TRBJ2-2; no DNA is available, so the TRBD1 call from TCRdb remains unchecked. CDR3 size: 14 residues. Germline CDR1 reads LNHNV; CDR2 reads YYDKDF (reference sequence). The chain's CDR3 is CATSTKGHTGELFF.

CDR3 amino acids: CASSPGVAGIYEQYF. The genes are TRBV12-3 or TRBV12-4 and TRBJ2-7; TCRdb selects TRBD2, and the lack of DNA leaves this call unchecked. CDR3 length: 15 residues.

The chain recombines TRBV12-3 or TRBV12-4 with TRBJ1-2; the D gene TCRdb calls, TRBD1, cannot be checked with no DNA. The CDR3 totals 14 residues. CDR3 in amino acids: CASSFPDRDYGYTF.

This sequence joins TRBV7-9 and TRBJ1-4; TCRdb designates TRBD1, a call that cannot be tested without DNA. The CDR3 covers 16 residues. Per germline, CDR1 SEHNR and CDR2 FQNEAQ (reference sequence). The CDR3 loop is CASSLEWDRAPEKLFF.

CDR3: CASSSPPPNTGELFF. The chain joins TRBV5-6 to TRBJ2-2; TCRdb outputs TRBD2, but without DNA this stays unchecked. The CDR3 totals 15 residues. CDR1 is SGHDT, CDR2 YYEEEE, per germline.

The chain is built from TRBV9 and TRBJ2-2. Germline lookup yields CDR1 SGDLS and CDR2 YYNGEE. This CDR3 spans 12 amino acids. CDR3: CASSVDAGELFF.

The chain joins TRBV30 to TRBJ2-1; TCRdb picks TRBD2, but there is no DNA to check that call. The CDR3 has 13 amino acids. Germline V CDR1 and CDR2: GTSNPN, SVGIG (reference sequence). CDR3 region: CAWSGWEGREQFF.

The gene calls are TRBV12-3 or TRBV12-4 and TRBJ1-3; the TCRdb call, TRBD1, lacks DNA for checking. The CDR3 is 17 amino acids. CDR3 residues: CASRTVAGTVAGNTIYF.